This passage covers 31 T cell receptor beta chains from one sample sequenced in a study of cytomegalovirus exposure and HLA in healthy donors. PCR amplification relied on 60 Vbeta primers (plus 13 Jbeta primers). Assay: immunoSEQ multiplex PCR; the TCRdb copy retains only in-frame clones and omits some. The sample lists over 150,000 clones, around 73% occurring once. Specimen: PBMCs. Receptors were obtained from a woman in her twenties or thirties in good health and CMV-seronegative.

This CDR3 is CASSPGTGGSYEQYF. DNA for the CDR3: TGCGCCAGCAGTCCCGGGACAGGGGGTTCCTACGAGCAGTACTTC. The chain links TRBV4-1 to TRBJ2-7; 11 nucleotides agree with TRBD1. Germline values: CDR1 MGHRA, CDR2 YSYEKL. V trimming: 6 bases; J trimming: 1 base; junction bases outside the gene matches: 5. CDR3 length: 15 amino acids.

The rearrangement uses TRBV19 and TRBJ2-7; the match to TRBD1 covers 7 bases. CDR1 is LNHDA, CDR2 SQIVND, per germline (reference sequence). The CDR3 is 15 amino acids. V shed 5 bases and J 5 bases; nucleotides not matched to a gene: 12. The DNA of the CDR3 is TGTGCCAGTAGTCCGTGGACAGGTCAACGGGACGAGCAGTACTTC. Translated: CASSPWTGQRDEQYF.

The CDR3 loop is CASSDTPTVTEAFF. The CDR3 bases are TGTGCCAGCAGTGATACCCCGACAGTCACTGAAGCTTTCTTT. This chain uses TRBV6-1 with TRBJ1-1; D is perhaps TRBD1 (5 bases). With 3 bases removed from V and 4 bases from J, the gap between germline ends came to 12 bases. Germline loops: CDR1 MNHNS, CDR2 SASEGT. The CDR3 runs 14 residues.

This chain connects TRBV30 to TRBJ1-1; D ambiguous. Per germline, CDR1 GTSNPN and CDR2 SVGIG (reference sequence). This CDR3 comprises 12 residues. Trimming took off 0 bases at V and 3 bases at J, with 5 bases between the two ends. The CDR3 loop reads CAWSVSDTEAFF. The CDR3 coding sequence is TGTGCCTGGAGTGTAAGCGACACTGAAGCTTTCTTT.

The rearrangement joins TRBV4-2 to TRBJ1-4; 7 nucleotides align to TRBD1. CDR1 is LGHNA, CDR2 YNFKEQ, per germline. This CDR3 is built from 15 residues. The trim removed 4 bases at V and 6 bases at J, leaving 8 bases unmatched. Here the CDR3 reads CASSPRDRGYEKLFF. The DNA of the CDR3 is TGTGCCAGCAGCCCCCGGGACAGAGGATATGAAAAACTGTTTTTT.

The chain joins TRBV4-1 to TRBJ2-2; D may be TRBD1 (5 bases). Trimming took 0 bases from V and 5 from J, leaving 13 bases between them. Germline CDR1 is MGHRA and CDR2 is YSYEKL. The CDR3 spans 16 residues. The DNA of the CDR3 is TGCGCCAGCAGCCAAGATCTCAGGGCCGGGACCGGGGAGCTGTTTTTT. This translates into CASSQDLRAGTGELFF.

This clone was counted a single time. CDR3 residues: CASKVAWSTDTQYF. Here the CDR3 DNA reads TGTGCCAGCAAGGTAGCGTGGAGCACAGATACGCAGTATTTT. J is TRBJ2-3 and V is TRBV5-4; a weak D match, TRBD2 (5 bases). The length of the CDR3 is 14 residues. Germline CDR1 reads SGHNT; CDR2 reads YYREEE (reference sequence). V dropped 6 bases and J dropped 0 bases, with 11 bases sitting between them.

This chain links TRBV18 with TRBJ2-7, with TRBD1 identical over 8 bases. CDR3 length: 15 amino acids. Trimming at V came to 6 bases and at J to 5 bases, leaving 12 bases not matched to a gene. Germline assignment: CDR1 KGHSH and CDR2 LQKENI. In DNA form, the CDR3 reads TGTGCCAGCTCCCAAACAGGGGGATCGAGGGACGAGCAGTACTTC. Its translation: CASSQTGGSRDEQYF. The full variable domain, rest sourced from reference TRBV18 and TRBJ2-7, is NAGVMQNPRHLVRRRGQEARLRCSPMKGHSHVYWYRQLPEEGLKFMVYLQKENIIDESGMPKERFSAEFPKEGPSILRIQQVVRGDSAAYFCASSQTGGSRDEQYFGPGTRLTVT.

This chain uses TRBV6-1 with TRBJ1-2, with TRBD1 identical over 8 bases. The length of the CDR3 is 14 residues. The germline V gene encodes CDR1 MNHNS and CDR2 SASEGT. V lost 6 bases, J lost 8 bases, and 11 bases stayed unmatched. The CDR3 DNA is TGTGCCAGCAGAGGCTTGGGACAGGTACTCGGCTACACCTTC. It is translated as CASRGLGQVLGYTF.

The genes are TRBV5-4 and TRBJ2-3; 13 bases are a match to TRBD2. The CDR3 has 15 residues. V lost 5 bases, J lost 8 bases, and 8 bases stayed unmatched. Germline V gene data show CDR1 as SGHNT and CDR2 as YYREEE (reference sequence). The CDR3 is CASRDRTSGGGTQYF. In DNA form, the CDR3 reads TGTGCCAGCAGGGATCGGACTAGCGGGGGAGGTACGCAGTATTTT.

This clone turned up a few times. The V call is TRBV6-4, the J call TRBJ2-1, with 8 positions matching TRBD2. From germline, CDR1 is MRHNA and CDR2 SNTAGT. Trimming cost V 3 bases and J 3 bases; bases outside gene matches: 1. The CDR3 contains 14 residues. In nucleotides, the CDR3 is TGTGCCAGCAGTGAGGGACTAGACTACAATGAGCAGTTCTTC. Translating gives CASSEGLDYNEQFF.

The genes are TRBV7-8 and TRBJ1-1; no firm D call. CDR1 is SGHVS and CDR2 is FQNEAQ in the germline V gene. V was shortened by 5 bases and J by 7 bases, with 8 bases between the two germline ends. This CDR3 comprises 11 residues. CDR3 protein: CASSRHGEAFF. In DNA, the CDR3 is TGTGCCAGCAGCAGACACGGTGAAGCTTTCTTT.

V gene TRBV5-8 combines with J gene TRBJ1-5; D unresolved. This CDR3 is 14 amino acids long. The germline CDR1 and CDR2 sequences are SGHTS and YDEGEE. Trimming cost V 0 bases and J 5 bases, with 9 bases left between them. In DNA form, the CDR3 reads TGTGCCAGCAGCTTGGCCGCCAGGTATCAGCCCCAGCATTTT. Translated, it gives CASSLAARYQPQHF.

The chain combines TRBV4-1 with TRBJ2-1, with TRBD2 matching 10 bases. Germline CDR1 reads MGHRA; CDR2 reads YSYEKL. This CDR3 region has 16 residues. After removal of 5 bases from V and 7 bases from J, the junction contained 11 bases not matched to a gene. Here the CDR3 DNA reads TGCGCCAGCAGCAAGGAGAGCGGGGGGGCGAGAAATGAGCAGTTCTTC. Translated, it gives CASSKESGGARNEQFF.

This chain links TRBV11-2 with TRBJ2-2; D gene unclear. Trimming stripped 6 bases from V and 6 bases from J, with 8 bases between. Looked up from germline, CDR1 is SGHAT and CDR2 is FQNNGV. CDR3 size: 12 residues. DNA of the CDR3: TGTGCCAGCAGTCAGGTCTCCGGGGAGCTGTTTTTT. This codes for CASSQVSGELFF.

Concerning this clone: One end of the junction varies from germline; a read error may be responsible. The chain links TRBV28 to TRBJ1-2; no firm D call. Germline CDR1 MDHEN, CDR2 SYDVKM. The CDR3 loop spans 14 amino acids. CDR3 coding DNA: TGTGCCAGCAGAAGCGAGGGTTCTAACTATGGCTACCCCTTC. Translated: CASRSEGSNYGYPF.

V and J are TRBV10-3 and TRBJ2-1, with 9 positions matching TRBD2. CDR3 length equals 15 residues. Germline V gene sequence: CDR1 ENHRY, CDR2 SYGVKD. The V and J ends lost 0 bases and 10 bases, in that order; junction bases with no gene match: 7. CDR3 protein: CAISESSSGDIEQFF. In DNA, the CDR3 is TGTGCCATCAGTGAGTCGTCTAGCGGGGATATAGAGCAGTTCTTC.

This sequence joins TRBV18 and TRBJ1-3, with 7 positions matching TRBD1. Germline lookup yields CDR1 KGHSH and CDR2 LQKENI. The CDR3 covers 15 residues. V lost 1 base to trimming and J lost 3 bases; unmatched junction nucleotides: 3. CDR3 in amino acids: CASSPRGQLGNTIYF. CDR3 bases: TGTGCCAGCTCACCACGGGGACAGCTTGGAAACACCATATATTTT.

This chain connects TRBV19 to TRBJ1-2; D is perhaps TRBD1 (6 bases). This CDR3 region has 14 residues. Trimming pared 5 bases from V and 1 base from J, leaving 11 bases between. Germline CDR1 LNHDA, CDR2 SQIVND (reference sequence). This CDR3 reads CASSPQGVNYGYTF. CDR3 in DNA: TGTGCCAGTAGTCCACAGGGTGTTAACTATGGCTACACCTTC.

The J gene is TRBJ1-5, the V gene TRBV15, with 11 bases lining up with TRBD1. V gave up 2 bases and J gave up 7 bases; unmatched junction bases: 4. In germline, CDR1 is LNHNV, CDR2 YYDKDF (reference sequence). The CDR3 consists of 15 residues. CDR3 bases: TGTGCCACCAGCAGAAGGACAGGGGGCGGACAGCCCCAGCATTTT. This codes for CATSRRTGGGQPQHF.

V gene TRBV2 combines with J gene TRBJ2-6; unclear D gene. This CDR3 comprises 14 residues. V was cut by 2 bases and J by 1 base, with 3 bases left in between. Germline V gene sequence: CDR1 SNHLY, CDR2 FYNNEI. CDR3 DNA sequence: TGTGCCAGCAGTGAACAGTCTGGGGCCAACGTCCTGACTTTC. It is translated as CASSEQSGANVLTF.

The CDR3 loop is CASSASGSSYNEQFF. The CDR3 region has the DNA TGTGCCAGCAGTGCTAGCGGGTCTAGCTACAATGAGCAGTTCTTC. The gene calls are TRBV13 and TRBJ2-1, with 8 bases matching TRBD2. CDR3 length: 15 amino acids. CDR1 PRHDT and CDR2 FYEKMQ come from the germline V gene (reference sequence). J lost 3 bases, V lost 6 bases, and 7 bases had no gene match. The whole variable domain, filled in from reference TRBV13 and TRBJ2-1, reads AAGVIQSPRHLIKEKRETATLKCYPIPRHDTVYWYQQGPGQDPQFLISFYEKMQSDKGSIPDRFSAQQFSDYHSELNMSSLELGDSALYFCASSASGSSYNEQFFGPGTRLTVL.

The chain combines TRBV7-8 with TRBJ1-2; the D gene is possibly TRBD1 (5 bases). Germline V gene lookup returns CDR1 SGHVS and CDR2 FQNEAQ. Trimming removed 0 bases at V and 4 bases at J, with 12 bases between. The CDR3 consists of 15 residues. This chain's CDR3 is CASSLAQGFGYGYTF. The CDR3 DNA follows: TGTGCCAGCAGCTTAGCTCAGGGATTTGGCTATGGCTACACCTTC.

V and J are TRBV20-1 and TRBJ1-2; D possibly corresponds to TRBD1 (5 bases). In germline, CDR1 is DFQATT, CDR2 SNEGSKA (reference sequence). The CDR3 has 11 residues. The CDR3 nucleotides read TGCAGGGCAGACAGTTCCTATGGCTACACCTTC. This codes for CRADSSYGYTF.

The CDR3 loop is CASSSRDSSSEQYF. In DNA, the CDR3 is TGTGCCAGCAGCTCCCGGGACAGTAGTAGCGAGCAGTACTTC. This chain connects TRBV13 to TRBJ2-7, with TRBD1 identical over 7 bases. The germline CDR1 and CDR2 sequences are PRHDT and FYEKMQ (reference sequence). The CDR3 covers 14 residues. The ends lost 4 bases at V and 6 bases at J; junction bases unmatched: 9.

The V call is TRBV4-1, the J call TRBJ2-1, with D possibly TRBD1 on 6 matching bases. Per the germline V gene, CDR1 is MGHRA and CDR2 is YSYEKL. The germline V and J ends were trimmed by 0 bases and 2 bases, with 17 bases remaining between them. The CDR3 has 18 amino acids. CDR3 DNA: TGCGCCAGCAGCCAAGAGGTCCCGGACAGCGTAACCTACAATGAGCAGTTCTTC. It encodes CASSQEVPDSVTYNEQFF.

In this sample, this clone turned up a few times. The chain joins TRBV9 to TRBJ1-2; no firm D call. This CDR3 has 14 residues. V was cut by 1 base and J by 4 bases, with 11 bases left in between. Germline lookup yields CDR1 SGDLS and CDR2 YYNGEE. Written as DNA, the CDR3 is TGTGCCAGCAGCGTATTCCCGGAGAGCTATGGCTACACCTTC. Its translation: CASSVFPESYGYTF.

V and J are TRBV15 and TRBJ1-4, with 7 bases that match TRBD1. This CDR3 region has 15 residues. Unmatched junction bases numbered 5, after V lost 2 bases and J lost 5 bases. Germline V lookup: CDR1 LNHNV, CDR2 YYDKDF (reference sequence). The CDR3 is CATSRKGQKNEKLFF. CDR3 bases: TGTGCCACCAGCAGAAAGGGACAGAAAAATGAAAAACTGTTTTTT.

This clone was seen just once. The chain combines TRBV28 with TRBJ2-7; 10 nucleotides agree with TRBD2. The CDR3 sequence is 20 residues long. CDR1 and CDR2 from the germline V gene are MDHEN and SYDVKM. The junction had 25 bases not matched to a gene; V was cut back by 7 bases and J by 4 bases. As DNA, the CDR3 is TGTGCCAGCATCCCTCGAGGGGGTTACGATTGGACTAGCGGAACTTACGAGCAGTACTTC. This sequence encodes CASIPRGGYDWTSGTYEQYF.

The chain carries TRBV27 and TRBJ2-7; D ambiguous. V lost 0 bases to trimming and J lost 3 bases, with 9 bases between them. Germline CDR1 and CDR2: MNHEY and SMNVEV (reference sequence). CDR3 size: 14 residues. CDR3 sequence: CASSLSVSGYEQYF. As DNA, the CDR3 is TGTGCCAGCAGTTTATCCGTTTCCGGCTACGAGCAGTACTTC.

The CDR3 sequence is CASSSFKRTRGPGANVLTF. CDR3 sequence (DNA): TGCGCCAGCAGCAGCTTTAAGCGGACTAGAGGACCTGGGGCCAACGTCCTGACTTTC. J is TRBJ2-6 and V is TRBV5-1, with 7 bases matching TRBD2. V shed 4 bases and J 2 bases; nucleotides not matched to a gene: 15. The CDR3 is 19 residues long. The germline gives CDR1 SGHRS, CDR2 YFSETQ.